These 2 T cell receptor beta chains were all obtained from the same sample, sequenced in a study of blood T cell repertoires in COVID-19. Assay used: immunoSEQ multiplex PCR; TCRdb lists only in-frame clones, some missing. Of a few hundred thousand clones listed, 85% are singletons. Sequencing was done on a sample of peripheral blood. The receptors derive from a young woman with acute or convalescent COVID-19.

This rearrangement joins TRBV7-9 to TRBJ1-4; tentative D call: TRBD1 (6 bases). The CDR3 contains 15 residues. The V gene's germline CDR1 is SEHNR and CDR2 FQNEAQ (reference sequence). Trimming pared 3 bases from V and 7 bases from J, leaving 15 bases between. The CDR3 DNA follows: TGTGCCAGCAGCTTCTCTCGCGCAGGGGTTGAAAAACTGTTTTTT. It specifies CASSFSRAGVEKLFF.

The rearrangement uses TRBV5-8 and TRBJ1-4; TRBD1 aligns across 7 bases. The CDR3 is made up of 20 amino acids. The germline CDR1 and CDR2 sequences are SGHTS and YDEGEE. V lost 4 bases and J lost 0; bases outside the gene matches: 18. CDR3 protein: CASSPWDSSFAIATNEKLFF. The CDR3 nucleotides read TGTGCCAGCAGCCCGTGGGACAGCTCCTTTGCCATTGCAACTAATGAAAAACTGTTTTTT.